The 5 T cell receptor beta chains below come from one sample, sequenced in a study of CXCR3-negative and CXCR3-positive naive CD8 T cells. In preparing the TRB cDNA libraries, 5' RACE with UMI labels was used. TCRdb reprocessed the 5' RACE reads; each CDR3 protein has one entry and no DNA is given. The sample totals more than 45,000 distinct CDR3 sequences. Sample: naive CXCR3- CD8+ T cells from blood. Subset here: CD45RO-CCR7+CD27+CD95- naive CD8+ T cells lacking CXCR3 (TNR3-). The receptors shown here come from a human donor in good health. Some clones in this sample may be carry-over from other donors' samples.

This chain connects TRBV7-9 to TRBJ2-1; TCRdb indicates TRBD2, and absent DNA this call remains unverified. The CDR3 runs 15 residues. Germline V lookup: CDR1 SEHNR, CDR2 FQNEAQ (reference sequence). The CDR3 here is CASSLVPRATNEQFF.

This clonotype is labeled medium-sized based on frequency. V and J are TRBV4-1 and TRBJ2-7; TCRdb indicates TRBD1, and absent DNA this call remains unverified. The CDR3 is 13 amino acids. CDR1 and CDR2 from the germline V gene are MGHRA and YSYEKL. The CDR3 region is CASSHGTSYEQYF.

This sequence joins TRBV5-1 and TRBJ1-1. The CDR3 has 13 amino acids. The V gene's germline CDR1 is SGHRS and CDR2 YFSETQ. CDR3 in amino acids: CASFEGLNTEAFF.

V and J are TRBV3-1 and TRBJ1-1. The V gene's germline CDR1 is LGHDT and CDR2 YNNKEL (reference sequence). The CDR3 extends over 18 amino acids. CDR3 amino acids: CASSQDLRFVVWDTEAFF.

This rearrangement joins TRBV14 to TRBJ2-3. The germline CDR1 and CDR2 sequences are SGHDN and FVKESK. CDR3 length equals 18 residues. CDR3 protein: CASSQDLWGSPSTDTQYF.